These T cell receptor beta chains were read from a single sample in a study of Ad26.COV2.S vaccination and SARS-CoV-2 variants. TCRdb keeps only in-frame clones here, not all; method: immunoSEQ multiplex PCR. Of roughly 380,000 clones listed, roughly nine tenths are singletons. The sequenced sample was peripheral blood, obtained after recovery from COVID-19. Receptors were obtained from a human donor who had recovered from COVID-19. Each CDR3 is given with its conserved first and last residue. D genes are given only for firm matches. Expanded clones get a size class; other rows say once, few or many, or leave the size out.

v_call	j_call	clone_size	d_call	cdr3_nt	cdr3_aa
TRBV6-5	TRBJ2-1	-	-	TGTGCCAGCAGTTACATCAGGAGCTCCTACAATGAGCAGTTCTTC	CASSYIRSSYNEQFF
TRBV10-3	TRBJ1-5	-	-	TGTGCCATCAGGAGGGAAAGCAATCAGCCCCAGCATTTT	CAIRRESNQPQHF
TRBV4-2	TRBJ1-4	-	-	TGTGCCAGCAGCCAATCTTGGGCAACTAATGAAAAACTGTTTTTT	CASSQSWATNEKLFF
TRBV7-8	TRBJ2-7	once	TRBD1	TGTGCCAGCAGCTTACAACTGGGTCGACAGGGTCACGAGCAGTACTTC	CASSLQLGRQGHEQYF
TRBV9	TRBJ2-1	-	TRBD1	TGTGCCAGCAGCGCTTCAGGGGGCGGCTACAATGAGCAGTTCTTC	CASSASGGGYNEQFF
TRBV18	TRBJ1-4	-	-	TGTGCCAGCTCATTCGACGTAGGTCAGCCTAATGAAAAACTGTTTTTT	CASSFDVGQPNEKLFF
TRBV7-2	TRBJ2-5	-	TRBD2	TGTGCCAGCAGCTTAGCTCGGACCGGGGGGGAGACCCAGTACTTC	CASSLARTGGETQYF
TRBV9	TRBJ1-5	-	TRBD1	TGTGCCAGCAGCGCGACAGGGCAGTATCAGCCCCAGCATTTT	CASSATGQYQPQHF
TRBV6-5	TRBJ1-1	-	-	TGTGCCAGCAGTTACTCAAGCAGGGCGATGAACACTGAAGCTTTCTTT	CASSYSSRAMNTEAFF
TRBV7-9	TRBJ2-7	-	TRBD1	TGTGCCAGCAGCTGGGAGACAGGGGGCGAAGAGCAGTACTTC	CASSWETGGEEQYF
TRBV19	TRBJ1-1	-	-	TGTGCCAGTAGTATTATAATGAACACTGAAGCTTTCTTT	CASSIIMNTEAFF
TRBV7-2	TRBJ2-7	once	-	TGTGCCAGCAGCTGGGCCGTGGACCACGAGCAGTACTTC	CASSWAVDHEQYF
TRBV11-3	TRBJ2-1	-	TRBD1	TGTGCCAGCAGCCCGGGACAGGGCGGCTACAATGAGCAGTTCTTC	CASSPGQGGYNEQFF
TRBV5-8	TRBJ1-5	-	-	TGTGCCAGCAGCTTGGACAGCAATCAGCCCCAGCATTTT	CASSLDSNQPQHF
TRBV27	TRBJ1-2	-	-	TGTGCCAGCAGTTTATCGTCGGATACTAACTATGGCTACACCTTC	CASSLSSDTNYGYTF
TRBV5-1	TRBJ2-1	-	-	TGCGCCAGCAGCTTGGGGGGAAGGGGTTATAACAATGAGCAGTTCTTC	CASSLGGRGYNNEQFF
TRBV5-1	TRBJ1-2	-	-	TGCGCCAGCCGCATCGTAAACTATGGCTACACCTTC	CASRIVNYGYTF
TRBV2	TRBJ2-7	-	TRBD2	TGTGCCAGCACCCCCCGCGGGGGGCAGTCCGAGCAGTACTTC	CASTPRGGQSEQYF
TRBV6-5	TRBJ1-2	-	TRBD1	TGTGCCAGCAACCCGGGACAGGGCGATTTTGGCTACACCTTC	CASNPGQGDFGYTF
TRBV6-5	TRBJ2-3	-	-	TGTGCCAGCGCGAAGGGTGGTGGGTTAGATACGCAGTATTTT	CASAKGGGLDTQYF
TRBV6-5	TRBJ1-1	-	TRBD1	TGTGCCAGCAGGTCGACAGGGGCCACCGAAGCTTTCTTT	CASRSTGATEAFF
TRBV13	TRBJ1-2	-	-	TGTGCCAGCACTCTTCAACCCTATGGCTACACCTTC	CASTLQPYGYTF
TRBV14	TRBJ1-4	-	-	TGTGCCAGCAGCCAAGGGGGATTGGGGCTGTTTTTT	CASSQGGLGLFF
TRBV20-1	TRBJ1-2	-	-	TGCAGTGCTAGTCTGGGGGCATTAAACTATGGCTACACCTTC	CSASLGALNYGYTF
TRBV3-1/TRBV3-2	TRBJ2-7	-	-	TGTGCCAGCAGCCAAGACCCCGGGGCCTACGAGCAGTACTTC	CASSQDPGAYEQYF
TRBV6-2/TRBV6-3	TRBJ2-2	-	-	TGTGCCAGCAGTTACGCAGGGGAAAGCACCGGGGAGCTGTTTTTT	CASSYAGESTGELFF
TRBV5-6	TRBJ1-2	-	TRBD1	TGTGCCAGCAGCTCTTGGGACAGGGACGGCTACACCTTC	CASSSWDRDGYTF
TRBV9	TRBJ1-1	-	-	TGTGCCAGCAGCGTAAGGTTGAACACTGAAGCTTTCTTT	CASSVRLNTEAFF
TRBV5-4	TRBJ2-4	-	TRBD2	TGTGCCAGCAGGCGAGCGGGGGGTAGCGCGGACATTCAGTACTTC	CASRRAGGSADIQYF
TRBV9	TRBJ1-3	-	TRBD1	TGTGCCAGCAGCGCGGACAGGGGAGGAAACACCATATATTTT	CASSADRGGNTIYF
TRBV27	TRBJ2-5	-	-	TGTGCCAGCAGACCTCCCGGGACTGAACAAGAGACCCAGTACTTC	CASRPPGTEQETQYF
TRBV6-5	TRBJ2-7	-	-	TGTGCCAGCAGTTACTCGACTGAGCAGTACTTC	CASSYSTEQYF
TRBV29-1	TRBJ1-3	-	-	TGCAGCGGGACGACAGTCTCTGGAAACACCATATATTTT	CSGTTVSGNTIYF
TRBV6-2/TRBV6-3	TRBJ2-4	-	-	TGTGCCAGCAGTTACGACGGGCCAGTCAGGTACTTC	CASSYDGPVRYF
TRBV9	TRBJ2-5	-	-	TGTGCCGGGGGGAGTGGCGGACAAGAGACCCAGTACTTC	CAGGSGGQETQYF
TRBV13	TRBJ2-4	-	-	TGTGCCAGCAGCTCACTTTCCGGGGAAGCCAAAAACATTCAGTACTTC	CASSSLSGEAKNIQYF
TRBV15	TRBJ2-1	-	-	TGTGCCACCAGCAGAGAAGCTGGGCAATACAATGAGCAGTTCTTC	CATSREAGQYNEQFF
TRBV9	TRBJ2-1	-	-	TGTGCCAGCAGCTCCACGGATAGCCCCCCGCGCGATGAGCAGTTCTTC	CASSSTDSPPRDEQFF
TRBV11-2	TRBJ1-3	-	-	TGTGCCAGCAGCTTAGGCGGCAGTCACTCTGGAAACACCATATATTTT	CASSLGGSHSGNTIYF
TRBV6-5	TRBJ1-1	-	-	TGTGCCAGCAGTTACTCATCACACAGTTTGGGCACTGAAGCTTTCTTT	CASSYSSHSLGTEAFF
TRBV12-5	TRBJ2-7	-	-	TGTGCTAGTGGTTTGGTATACGGGCAGTACTTC	CASGLVYGQYF
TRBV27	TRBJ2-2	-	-	TGTGCCAGCAGTTTAATATCCACCGGGGAGCTGTTTTTT	CASSLISTGELFF
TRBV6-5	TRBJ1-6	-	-	TGTGCCAGCAGTTACTTCGGGAGCTCCTATAATTCACCCCTCCACTTT	CASSYFGSSYNSPLHF
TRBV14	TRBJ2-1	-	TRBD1	TGTGCCAGCAGCAAGCCGACAGGGGGGGCCTACAATGAGCAGTTCTTC	CASSKPTGGAYNEQFF
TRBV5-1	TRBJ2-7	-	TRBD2	TGCGCCAGCAGCTTGAGCGGGGGGCCCAACATTGAGCAGTACTTC	CASSLSGGPNIEQYF
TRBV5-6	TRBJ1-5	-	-	TGTGCCAGCAGCGTCCGACCCACCGGCGGGCAGCCCCAGCATTTT	CASSVRPTGGQPQHF
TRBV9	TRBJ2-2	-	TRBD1	TGTGCCAGCAGCGTAGAGGGGGCGAGGACCGGGGAGCTGTTTTTT	CASSVEGARTGELFF
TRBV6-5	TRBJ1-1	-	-	TGTGCCAGCAGCTTGGGAGCGGGCACTGAAGCTTTCTTT	CASSLGAGTEAFF
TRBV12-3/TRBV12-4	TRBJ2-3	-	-	TGTGCCAGCAGTTTGGCCAACAGTGATACGCAGTATTTT	CASSLANSDTQYF
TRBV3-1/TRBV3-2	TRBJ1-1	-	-	TGTGCCAGCAGCCATTCCCGGACGGCCAACACTGAAGCTTTCTTT	CASSHSRTANTEAFF
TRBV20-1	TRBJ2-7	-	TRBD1	TGCAGTGCTAGTGTACACAGGGGCGAGCAGTACTTC	CSASVHRGEQYF
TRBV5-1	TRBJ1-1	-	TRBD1	TGCGCCAGCAGCTTGACGGCAGGGGGCGTTCGGGGTGAAGCTTTCTTT	CASSLTAGGVRGEAFF
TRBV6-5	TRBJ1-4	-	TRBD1	TGTGCCAGCACTAACGGGGCAGGGGGGCTGTTTTTT	CASTNGAGGLFF
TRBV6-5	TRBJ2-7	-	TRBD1	TGTGCCAGCAGTTATCAGGACAGGGTGGGCGAGCAGTACTTC	CASSYQDRVGEQYF